The 31 T cell receptor beta chains given below trace back to one sample, sequenced in a study of cytomegalovirus exposure and HLA in healthy donors. PCR involved 60 Vbeta and 13 Jbeta primers. The assay was immunoSEQ multiplex PCR, and TCRdb's table has in-frame clones only and misses some. The table has 100,000 or so clones, around four fifths seen once. The sample taken for sequencing was PBMCs. The receptor source for this set is a woman between 40 and 50 years old in good health and CMV-seropositive.

J is TRBJ2-5 and V is TRBV6-5; a weak D match, TRBD1 (6 bases). CDR1 MNHEY and CDR2 SVGAGI come from the germline V gene. Trimming stripped 9 bases from V and 5 bases from J, with 22 bases between. The CDR3 has 15 amino acids. The CDR3 region is CARFAGDITWETQYF. CDR3 nucleotide sequence: TGTGCCAGATTCGCCGGGGACATTACTTGGGAGACCCAGTACTTC.

The chain carries TRBV7-9 and TRBJ2-5, with 9 bases aligning to TRBD1. The DNA end is a closer match to TRBJ2-7, so the J assignment may be wrong. CDR1 is SEHNR and CDR2 is FQNEAQ in the germline V gene (reference sequence). CDR3 length equals 14 residues. The CDR3 region has the DNA TGTGCCAGCAGCTCTGGGACAGGGAGCTACGAGCAGTACTTC. Its protein is CASSSGTGSYEQYF.

The CDR3 reads CASSGQGAGQPQHF. Here the CDR3 DNA reads TGTGCCAGCAGTGGACAGGGGGCTGGTCAGCCCCAGCATTTT. This chain uses TRBV2 with TRBJ1-5; 10 positions agree with TRBD1. This CDR3 comprises 14 residues. CDR1 SNHLY and CDR2 FYNNEI come from the germline V gene. V gave up 4 bases and J gave up 6 bases; unmatched junction bases: 3.

V and J are TRBV14 and TRBJ2-5; 9 bases are a match to TRBD1. Trimming removed 5 bases from V and 5 bases from J; junction bases left unmatched: 9. This CDR3 comprises 15 residues. Germline V gives CDR1 SGHDN, CDR2 FVKESK. In DNA, the CDR3 is TGTGCCAGCAGCTTGCGGACAGGGGAGAAGGAGACCCAGTACTTC. Protein product: CASSLRTGEKETQYF.

The chain employs TRBV27 and TRBJ1-2, with no clear D. Trimming shortened V by 6 bases and J by 3 bases, and 26 bases separated the two germline ends. This CDR3 has 18 residues. Per germline, CDR1 MNHEY and CDR2 SMNVEV (reference sequence). The CDR3, as DNA: TGTGCCAGCAGCACCCGTGATACCGTACGGGGTCTCGACTATGGCTACACCTTC. It yields the protein CASSTRDTVRGLDYGYTF.

The chain is built from TRBV30 and TRBJ1-1, with a possible D match to TRBD1 (6 bases). Per germline, CDR1 GTSNPN and CDR2 SVGIG (reference sequence). Deletions cut 0 bases from V and 1 base from J, with 12 bases between. The CDR3 consists of 15 residues. CDR3 DNA: TGTGCCTGGAGTGTACTTCGGGGGGCGAACACTGAAGCTTTCTTT. This sequence encodes CAWSVLRGANTEAFF.

The chain uses TRBV5-1 and TRBJ2-3; the match to TRBD1 covers 10 bases. The V and J ends lost 4 bases and 6 bases, in that order; junction bases with no gene match: 5. Germline V gene lookup returns CDR1 SGHRS and CDR2 YFSETQ. This CDR3 has 14 residues. The chain's CDR3 is CASSDRGQVDTQYF. CDR3 DNA sequence: TGCGCCAGCAGCGACAGGGGGCAGGTGGATACGCAGTATTTT.

CDR3 DNA: TGTGCCACCAGCAGAGATAGCAACTACGAGCAGTACTTC. Amino acids: CATSRDSNYEQYF. This chain connects TRBV15 to TRBJ2-7, with D uncertain. CDR3 length equals 13 residues. Germline V CDR1 and CDR2: LNHNV, YYDKDF (reference sequence). The germline V and J ends were trimmed by 0 bases and 3 bases, with 6 bases remaining between them.

The chain employs TRBV9 and TRBJ2-1, with TRBD2 matching over 10 bases. Germline values: CDR1 SGDLS, CDR2 YYNGEE. The CDR3 runs to 13 residues. The DNA of the CDR3 is TGTTTTCTAGCGGGAGATTTTAACAATGAGCAGTTCTTC. Protein sequence: CFLAGDFNNEQFF.

The V and J genes are TRBV7-9 and TRBJ2-1, with 12 nucleotides matching TRBD2. The CDR3 loop spans 13 amino acids. V trimming: 6 bases; J trimming: 13 bases; junction bases outside the gene matches: 7. Germline loops: CDR1 SEHNR, CDR2 FQNEAQ (reference sequence). In DNA form, the CDR3 reads TGTGCCAGCAGTTTCTCTAGCGGGGGGGCTCAGTTCTTC. Protein product: CASSFSSGGAQFF. Full variable domain (rest looked up from reference TRBV7-9 and TRBJ2-1): DTGVSQNPRHKITKRGQNVTFRCDPISEHNRLYWYRQTLGQGPEFLTYFQNEAQLEKSRLLSDRFSAERPKGSFSTLEIQRTEQGDSAMYLCASSFSSGGAQFFGPGTRLTVL.

The chain couples TRBV7-2 to TRBJ1-4; the match to TRBD1 covers 9 bases. The germline gives CDR1 SGHTA, CDR2 FQGNSA. Unmatched junction bases numbered 3, after V lost 5 bases and J lost 5 bases. The CDR3 totals 14 residues. Here the CDR3 DNA reads TGTGCCAGCAGCCCGGACAGGGGCAATGAAAAACTGTTTTTT. Its protein product is CASSPDRGNEKLFF.

V is TRBV29-1 and J is TRBJ2-3, with 12 positions matching TRBD2. The V gene's germline CDR1 is SQVTM and CDR2 ANQGSEA. The CDR3 sequence is 15 residues long. J gave up 5 bases and V 5 bases, and 8 bases lay outside the gene matches. The CDR3 DNA reads as TGCAGCGTTCACCTAGCGGGAGGGCCGGGAGATACGCAGTATTTT. It translates to CSVHLAGGPGDTQYF.

This clone was seen only a few times. This chain uses TRBV12-5 with TRBJ1-5, with D perhaps matching TRBD1 (5 bases). V lost 6 bases and J 6 bases, leaving 18 bases between the germline ends. CDR3 length: 15 residues. Looked up from germline, CDR1 is LGHNT and CDR2 is FRNRAP. The CDR3 nucleotides read TGTGCTAGTGGCCCGGGCCCGGGGGAGGCTCAGCCCCAGCATTTT. It specifies CASGPGPGEAQPQHF.

In this sample, this clone turned up a few times. The gene calls are TRBV4-3 and TRBJ1-1, with D tentatively TRBD1 (6 bases). Germline CDR1 is LGHNA and CDR2 is YSLEER. The CDR3 covers 14 residues. With 4 bases removed from V and 5 bases from J, the gap between germline ends came to 14 bases. The CDR3 is CASSPPGARTEAFF. The DNA for the CDR3 is TGCGCCAGCAGCCCCCCAGGGGCGCGGACTGAAGCTTTCTTT.

This clone appeared a few times. V gene TRBV6-5 combines with J gene TRBJ1-1, with D perhaps matching TRBD1 (6 bases). The CDR3 is made up of 15 amino acids. Trimming shortened V by 3 bases and J by 0 bases, and 11 bases separated the two germline ends. CDR1 is MNHEY, CDR2 SVGAGI, per germline. In DNA form, the CDR3 reads TGTGCCAGCAGTTATAGGGGACACATGAACACTGAAGCTTTCTTT. This gives the protein CASSYRGHMNTEAFF.

The rearrangement links TRBV5-1 to TRBJ2-7, with D maybe TRBD2 (6 bases). Deletions cut 5 bases from V and 3 bases from J, with 15 bases between. The CDR3 runs 14 residues. Per germline, CDR1 SGHRS and CDR2 YFSETQ. The CDR3 spells CASSPGLPDYEQYF. For the CDR3, the DNA is TGCGCCAGCAGTCCGGGACTCCCAGACTACGAGCAGTACTTC.

The chain couples TRBV10-3 to TRBJ2-3; D might be TRBD2 (5 bases). The germline V and J ends were trimmed by 7 bases and 0 bases, with 11 bases remaining between them. Germline V gene lookup returns CDR1 ENHRY and CDR2 SYGVKD. The CDR3 loop spans 14 amino acids. Written as DNA, the CDR3 is TGTGCCATCAAGCGGACTTCTAGCACAGATACGCAGTATTTT. Translation gives CAIKRTSSTDTQYF.

This clone turned up a few times. The DNA for the CDR3 is TGCAGCGTCGGGACTAGCGGGAATGAGCAGTTCTTC. Encoded protein: CSVGTSGNEQFF. The genes are TRBV29-1 and TRBJ2-1; 12 positions match TRBD2. CDR1 is SQVTM and CDR2 is ANQGSEA in the germline V gene. The ends lost 6 bases at V and 7 bases at J; junction bases unmatched: 1. This CDR3 has 12 amino acids.

The V call is TRBV18, the J call TRBJ2-1, with 8 bases that match TRBD1. V lost 0 bases and J lost 8; bases outside the gene matches: 6. CDR1 and CDR2 (germline): KGHSH, LQKENI. The CDR3 has 15 residues. The CDR3 region is CASSPPGQGVYEQFF. The CDR3 nucleotides read TGTGCCAGCTCACCACCTGGACAGGGTGTCTATGAGCAGTTCTTC. Using reference TRBV18 and TRBJ2-1 for the parts outside the CDR3, the full variable domain is NAGVMQNPRHLVRRRGQEARLRCSPMKGHSHVYWYRQLPEEGLKFMVYLQKENIIDESGMPKERFSAEFPKEGPSILRIQQVVRGDSAAYFCASSPPGQGVYEQFFGPGTRLTVL.

The chain joins TRBV9 to TRBJ1-2; D possibly corresponds to TRBD1 (5 bases). This CDR3 spans 13 amino acids. Germline CDR1 reads SGDLS; CDR2 reads YYNGEE. Trimming cost V 6 bases and J 4 bases, with 13 bases left between them. The CDR3: CASTVSGGYGYTF. As DNA, the CDR3 is TGTGCCAGCACCGTGTCCGGGGGCTATGGCTACACCTTC. The whole variable domain, filled in from reference TRBV9 and TRBJ1-2, reads DSGVTQTPKHLITATGQRVTLRCSPRSGDLSVYWYQQSLDQGLQFLIQYYNGEERAKGNILERFSAQQFPDLHSELNLSSLELGDSALYFCASTVSGGYGYTFGSGTRLTVV.

This clone was seen repeatedly, ten times or more. The chain carries TRBV11-2 and TRBJ2-5, with TRBD1 identical over 9 bases. Looked up from germline, CDR1 is SGHAT and CDR2 is FQNNGV. V lost 3 bases to trimming and J lost 5 bases; unmatched junction nucleotides: 7. The CDR3 extends over 15 amino acids. The chain's CDR3 is CASSFMTGGAETQYF. For the CDR3, the DNA is TGTGCCAGCAGCTTTATGACAGGGGGTGCGGAGACCCAGTACTTC. Variable domain in full (rest from reference TRBV11-2 and TRBJ2-5): EAGVAQSPRYKIIEKRQSVAFWCNPISGHATLYWYQQILGQGPKLLIQFQNNGVVDDSQLPKDRFSAERLKGVDSTLKIQPAKLEDSAVYLCASSFMTGGAETQYFGPGTRLLVL.

V usage is TRBV5-6 and J usage is TRBJ2-7; 8 bases are shared with TRBD1. V was pared by 2 bases and J by 2 bases, with 6 bases of the junction left unmatched. The CDR3 covers 15 residues. Germline CDR1 is SGHDT and CDR2 is YYEEEE. Written as DNA, the CDR3 is TGTGCCAGCAGCTTACCTAGGACAGGGCCCTACGAGCAGTACTTC. Encoded protein: CASSLPRTGPYEQYF. Looking up the rest from reference TRBV5-6 and TRBJ2-7 gives the full variable domain: DAGVTQSPTHLIKTRGQQVTLRCSPKSGHDTVSWYQQALGQGPQFIFQYYEEEERQRGNFPDRFSGHQFPNYSSELNVNALLLGDSALYLCASSLPRTGPYEQYFGPGTRLTVT.

A single count supports this clone. The chain joins TRBV15 to TRBJ2-5, with unresolved D. With the DNA end fitting TRBJ2-7 better, the J assignment may be wrong. This CDR3 is built from 13 residues. Per germline, CDR1 LNHNV and CDR2 YYDKDF (reference sequence). The CDR3 nucleotides read TGTGCCACCAGCAGAGATGAATACTACGAGCAGTACTTC. Translated, it gives CATSRDEYYEQYF.

This rearrangement joins TRBV28 to TRBJ1-2, with a possible D match to TRBD1 (6 bases). In germline, CDR1 is MDHEN, CDR2 SYDVKM. Trimming took off 2 bases at V and 6 bases at J, with 13 bases between the two ends. The CDR3 is 14 amino acids. This CDR3 is CASSLGGPANGYTF. The CDR3 region has the DNA TGTGCCAGCAGTTTAGGGGGCCCCGCCAATGGCTACACCTTC.

The J gene is TRBJ2-5, the V gene TRBV28; 7 bases line up with TRBD1. Germline V lookup: CDR1 MDHEN, CDR2 SYDVKM. V lost 8 bases to trimming and J lost 1 base; unmatched junction nucleotides: 7. The length of the CDR3 is 14 residues. This CDR3 is CASGGQPLQETQYF. Written as DNA, the CDR3 is TGTGCCAGCGGGGGACAGCCTCTCCAAGAGACCCAGTACTTC.

This sequence joins TRBV28 and TRBJ2-2, with D possibly matching TRBD2 (6 bases). Germline-derived CDR1 and CDR2 are MDHEN and SYDVKM. V lost 3 bases, J lost 5 bases, and 10 bases lay in between. This CDR3 is built from 14 residues. The CDR3 reads CASSFGTLTGELFF. In DNA form, the CDR3 reads TGTGCCAGCAGTTTCGGGACTCTTACCGGGGAGCTGTTTTTT.

As regards this clone: One end of the junction fails to match germline, which may point to a read error. The chain employs TRBV5-8 and TRBJ1-2; TRBD1 might be the D (6 bases). The CDR3 has 13 residues. Per the germline V gene, CDR1 is SGHTS and CDR2 is YDEGEE. The CDR3 protein is CASNPDSDYGYTF. The CDR3 region has the DNA TGCGCCAGTAACCCGGACAGCGATTATGGCTACACCTTC.

The gene calls are TRBV9 and TRBJ1-2; 10 positions agree with TRBD1. The CDR3 runs 15 residues. Germline V gene data show CDR1 as SGDLS and CDR2 as YYNGEE. With 8 bases clipped from V and 4 bases from J, the junction kept 11 bases outside the gene matches. The DNA of the CDR3 is TGTGCCAGTACAACCTCCGGGACAGGGGTCTATGGCTACACCTTC. It encodes CASTTSGTGVYGYTF. The complete variable domain, with remaining parts taken from reference TRBV9 and TRBJ1-2, reads DSGVTQTPKHLITATGQRVTLRCSPRSGDLSVYWYQQSLDQGLQFLIQYYNGEERAKGNILERFSAQQFPDLHSELNLSSLELGDSALYFCASTTSGTGVYGYTFGSGTRLTVV.

The CDR3 is CATRDWGQVNSPLHF. DNA of the CDR3: TGTGCCACCAGGGACTGGGGACAGGTTAATTCACCCCTCCACTTT. The rearrangement links TRBV10-3 to TRBJ1-6; 8 nucleotides align to TRBD1. The trim removed 10 bases at V and 6 bases at J, leaving 11 bases unmatched. Germline CDR1 ENHRY, CDR2 SYGVKD. The CDR3 loop spans 15 amino acids.

The gene calls are TRBV5-1 and TRBJ2-3, with unresolved D. V dropped 5 bases and J dropped 1 base, with 8 bases sitting between them. This CDR3 has 13 residues. Germline V gene lookup returns CDR1 SGHRS and CDR2 YFSETQ. CDR3 residues: CASSESGTDTQYF. The CDR3 DNA is TGCGCCAGCAGTGAAAGCGGCACAGATACGCAGTATTTT.

This chain connects TRBV2 to TRBJ2-7, with D possibly being TRBD2 (6 bases). The germline V gene has CDR1 SNHLY and CDR2 FYNNEI. CDR3 length: 14 residues. V was shortened by 2 bases and J by 3 bases, with 11 bases between the two germline ends. CDR3 DNA: TGTGCCAGCAGTGAATACCTAGCGCTCTACGAGCAGTACTTC. This translates into CASSEYLALYEQYF.